These 28 T cell receptor beta chains came from one sample sequenced in a study of blood T cell repertoires in COVID-19. Here immunoSEQ multiplex PCR was the method, and the copy in TCRdb shows in-frame clones only, minus some. The table shows 250,000 to 350,000 clones, with approximately 84% occurring only once. The sample consisted of peripheral blood. The receptors shown here come from a human donor with COVID-19, enrolled during active disease. The donor label of this sample is uncertain.

The chain links TRBV6-6 to TRBJ1-2; 12 nucleotides agree with TRBD1. Per germline, CDR1 MNHNY and CDR2 SVGAGI (reference sequence). The CDR3 extends over 15 amino acids. The trim removed 6 bases at V and 4 bases at J, leaving 6 bases unmatched. CDR3 sequence (DNA): TGTGCCAGCAGCTCCCCGGGACAGGGGGCCTATGGCTACACCTTC. Its translation: CASSSPGQGAYGYTF.

This chain links TRBV9 with TRBJ1-1; no firm D call. Germline assignment: CDR1 SGDLS and CDR2 YYNGEE. V was trimmed by 10 bases and J by 0 bases, leaving 28 bases between them. The CDR3 is made up of 18 amino acids. The CDR3 reads CAGINAGSHINMNTEAFF. CDR3 DNA: TGTGCCGGAATTAATGCGGGGTCCCACATCAATATGAACACTGAAGCTTTCTTT.

The CDR3 region is CAWSVGGRDYTF. The CDR3 nucleotides are TGTGCCTGGAGTGTAGGGGGACGGGACTACACCTTC. This chain uses TRBV30 with TRBJ1-2; a possible D gene is TRBD1 (6 bases). Trimming removed 0 bases at V and 10 bases at J, with 12 bases between. This CDR3 is built from 12 residues. The germline V gene has CDR1 GTSNPN and CDR2 SVGIG (reference sequence).

The V gene is TRBV7-3, the J gene TRBJ2-3; 7 bases are a match to TRBD1. The length of the CDR3 is 15 residues. V trimming: 6 bases; J trimming: 2 bases; junction bases outside the gene matches: 8. Germline CDR1 reads SGHTA; CDR2 reads FQGTGA. This CDR3 is CASRIQGTPTDTQYF. In DNA, the CDR3 is TGTGCCAGCAGAATACAGGGGACCCCCACAGATACGCAGTATTTT.

V usage is TRBV7-9 and J usage is TRBJ1-3; 7 positions agree with TRBD1. This CDR3 comprises 15 residues. The V and J ends lost 5 bases and 2 bases, in that order; junction bases with no gene match: 6. The germline CDR1 and CDR2 sequences are SEHNR and FQNEAQ (reference sequence). CDR3 region: CASSPQGEAGNTIYF. The CDR3 DNA reads TGTGCCAGCAGCCCCCAGGGGGAGGCTGGAAACACCATATATTTT.

This clone was recorded once. V usage is TRBV5-1 and J usage is TRBJ2-1, with 11 nucleotides matching TRBD2. The CDR3 is 16 amino acids. From germline, CDR1 is SGHRS and CDR2 YFSETQ. The V and J ends lost 4 bases and 5 bases, in that order; junction bases with no gene match: 8. CDR3 DNA sequence: TGCGCCAGCAGCACCTTAGCGGGAGGGCCCCACAATGAGCAGTTCTTC. It specifies CASSTLAGGPHNEQFF.

The chain uses TRBV10-3 and TRBJ2-3; TRBD2 agrees at 11 bases. Germline values: CDR1 ENHRY, CDR2 SYGVKD. The CDR3 length is 16 residues. The V segment lost 0 bases and the J segment 4 bases; nucleotides outside the gene matches: 3. CDR3 DNA: TGTGCCATCAGTGAGTCCCCTAGCGGGAGGCCAGATACGCAGTATTTT. Translation gives CAISESPSGRPDTQYF.

The chain employs TRBV29-1 and TRBJ2-2; TRBD2 agrees at 7 bases. Looked up from germline, CDR1 is SQVTM and CDR2 is ANQGSEA. The CDR3 runs to 12 residues. The CDR3 loop is CSGREPTGELFF. The CDR3 coding sequence is TGCAGTGGGCGGGAGCCCACCGGGGAGCTGTTTTTT.

This clone was found a few times. Within the sample, other DNA sequences also encode this same CDR3. The chain is built from TRBV12-3 or TRBV12-4 and TRBJ1-1, with D unclear. This CDR3 has 13 amino acids. V was cut by 1 base and J by 3 bases, with 6 bases left in between. CDR3 amino acids: CASSLDRYTEAFF. The CDR3 nucleotides read TGTGCCAGCAGTTTAGACAGATACACTGAAGCTTTCTTT.

The V call is TRBV2, the J call TRBJ1-1; 8 nucleotides line up with TRBD1. Germline V gene lookup returns CDR1 SNHLY and CDR2 FYNNEI. There are 14 residues in the CDR3. The ends lost 8 bases at V and 5 bases at J; junction bases unmatched: 10. The CDR3 region has the DNA TGTGCCAGCGACAGGGGAGGATTACGAACTGAAGCTTTCTTT. Its translation is CASDRGGLRTEAFF.

The chain couples TRBV3-1 (or the pseudogene TRBV3-2) to TRBJ2-4, with D perhaps TRBD2 (5 bases). CDR1 is LGHDT and CDR2 is YNNKEL in the germline V gene (reference sequence). V shed 4 bases and J shed 5 bases, with 9 bases lying between them. CDR3 size: 13 residues. The CDR3 sequence is CASSLYGENIQYF. The CDR3 bases are TGTGCCAGCAGCCTCTACGGGGAAAACATTCAGTACTTC.

In this sample, this clone turned up a few times. This chain links TRBV28 with TRBJ1-2; 10 bases match TRBD1. V was clipped by 9 bases and J by 4 bases; unmatched bases: 11. Germline V gene data show CDR1 as MDHEN and CDR2 as SYDVKM. This CDR3 comprises 15 residues. The CDR3 sequence: CASKAPGQGFYGYTF. DNA of the CDR3: TGTGCCAGTAAAGCACCGGGACAGGGGTTCTATGGCTACACCTTC.

In nucleotides, the CDR3 is TGTGCCAGCAGCCAAGTCGCCTGGGCTAGCAGATACCAAGAGACCCAGTACTTC. It translates to CASSQVAWASRYQETQYF. V usage is TRBV3-1 (or the pseudogene TRBV3-2) and J usage is TRBJ2-5, with TRBD2 as a possible D gene (5 bases). The germline gives CDR1 LGHDT, CDR2 YNNKEL (reference sequence). Trimming pared 1 base from V and 0 bases from J, leaving 18 bases between. This CDR3 region has 18 residues.

This clone was counted once. The CDR3 is CASSPGLAGEGDTQYF. DNA for the CDR3: TGTGCCAGCTCACCGGGACTAGCGGGAGAGGGAGATACGCAGTATTTT. The chain employs TRBV18 and TRBJ2-3; the match to TRBD2 covers 14 bases. Germline loops: CDR1 KGHSH, CDR2 LQKENI. The length of the CDR3 is 16 residues. Trimming removed 3 bases from V and 5 bases from J; junction bases left unmatched: 4.

The V and J genes are TRBV28 and TRBJ1-3, with 7 nucleotides matching TRBD1. V gave up 3 bases and J gave up 6 bases; unmatched junction bases: 11. Germline CDR1 and CDR2: MDHEN and SYDVKM. The CDR3 sequence is 16 residues long. The DNA of the CDR3 is TGTGCCAGCAGTTTCCTTAGGACAGGAGGGGTAAACACCATATATTTT. This sequence encodes CASSFLRTGGVNTIYF. The whole variable domain, remainder taken from reference TRBV28 and TRBJ1-3, is DVKVTQSSRYLVKRTGEKVFLECVQDMDHENMFWYRQDPGLGLRLIYFSYDVKMKEKGDIPEGYSVSREKKERFSLILESASTNQTSMYLCASSFLRTGGVNTIYFGEGSWLTVV.

The chain recombines TRBV6-1 with TRBJ2-1; 14 bases are shared with TRBD2. The CDR3 is 16 amino acids. CDR1 MNHNS and CDR2 SASEGT come from the germline V gene. Germline trimming cut 4 bases from V and 6 bases from J; bases unmatched to any gene: 5. CDR3 sequence (DNA): TGTGCCAGCAGTGCCTCGGGACTAGCGGGAGTCAATGAGCAGTTCTTC. As protein: CASSASGLAGVNEQFF.

This clone has just one count. The V gene is TRBV7-2, the J gene TRBJ2-3; 7 nucleotides agree with TRBD1. V gave up 1 base and J gave up 4 bases; unmatched junction bases: 5. Germline CDR1 is SGHTA and CDR2 is FQGNSA. The CDR3 has 15 residues. CDR3 nucleotides: TGTGCCAGCAGCTTAGGGGACAGCTTCTCAGATACGCAGTATTTT. This translates into CASSLGDSFSDTQYF.

The rearrangement uses TRBV24-1 and TRBJ2-5, with D tentatively TRBD1 (5 bases). Between the trimmed V and J ends, which lost 0 bases and 1 base, there was a span of 8 bases. Per germline, CDR1 KGHDR and CDR2 SFDVKD. The CDR3 is made up of 15 amino acids. CDR3 bases: TGTGCCACCAGTGATTTGATGCAGGGCCAAGAGACCCAGTACTTC. Protein product: CATSDLMQGQETQYF.

The CDR3 DNA is TGTGCCAGCAGTCTGGTTGCAGGGTTTTATGGCTACACCTTC. It encodes CASSLVAGFYGYTF. The chain carries TRBV7-8 and TRBJ1-2, with TRBD1 as a possible D gene (5 bases). This CDR3 is built from 14 residues. Germline loops: CDR1 SGHVS, CDR2 FQNEAQ. V lost 6 bases and J lost 5, with 16 bases in between.

The chain joins TRBV29-1 to TRBJ1-2; D is ambiguous. Trimming left V 3 bases short and J 6 bases short, with 14 bases between. This CDR3 comprises 13 residues. Germline assignment: CDR1 SQVTM and CDR2 ANQGSEA. The CDR3 bases are TGCAGCGTTGAGGAGGGTCTTATCAATGGCTACACCTTC. Amino acids: CSVEEGLINGYTF.

The rearrangement joins TRBV5-8 to TRBJ2-7, with 8 bases that match TRBD1. Germline lookup yields CDR1 SGHTS and CDR2 YDEGEE. V shed 4 bases, J shed 6 bases, and the junction held 3 bases outside the gene matches. The CDR3 extends over 12 amino acids. The CDR3 DNA reads TGTGCCAGCAGCACAGGGGGTTCCGAGCAGTACTTC. As protein: CASSTGGSEQYF.

The chain combines TRBV18 with TRBJ1-2; D unclear. The V end lost 1 base, the J end lost 2 bases, and 8 bases lay between the germline ends. The germline CDR1 and CDR2 sequences are KGHSH and LQKENI. The CDR3 is 14 residues long. CDR3 sequence (DNA): TGTGCCAGCTCACCACGAGAGTCGAACTATGGCTACACCTTC. It specifies CASSPRESNYGYTF.

V usage is TRBV3-1 (or the pseudogene TRBV3-2) and J usage is TRBJ2-1; the match to TRBD2 covers 10 bases. Germline V gives CDR1 LGHDT, CDR2 YNNKEL (reference sequence). The J segment lost 7 bases and the V segment lost 4 bases, leaving 10 bases of the junction unmatched. CDR3 size: 16 residues. CDR3 sequence reads: CASSPRQGLAWNEQFF. The DNA of the CDR3 is TGTGCCAGCAGCCCGAGACAGGGACTAGCGTGGAATGAGCAGTTCTTC.

This chain uses TRBV19 with TRBJ1-2; D unresolved. The CDR3 spans 14 residues. The V end was cut by 3 bases, the J end by 8 bases, with 16 bases between. Germline CDR1 and CDR2: LNHDA and SQIVND (reference sequence). The CDR3 region is CASSIYGDGRGYTF. Written as DNA, the CDR3 is TGTGCCAGTAGTATCTATGGAGACGGTCGGGGCTACACCTTC.

V gene TRBV12-3 or TRBV12-4 combines with J gene TRBJ1-2; 7 bases agree with TRBD1. The CDR3 totals 12 residues. J gave up 9 bases and V 6 bases, and 7 bases lay outside the gene matches. The CDR3 spells CASRLNRGSYTF. The CDR3 DNA reads TGTGCCAGCAGACTGAACAGGGGTAGCTACACCTTC.

This sequence joins TRBV5-1 and TRBJ1-4; D perhaps matches TRBD1 (6 bases). CDR3 length: 14 amino acids. Germline loops: CDR1 SGHRS, CDR2 YFSETQ. The ends were cut back, 1 base at V and 5 bases at J, with 9 bases in the middle. CDR3 sequence (DNA): TGCGCCAGCAGCTTGCAGGGGCAGAATGAAAAACTGTTTTTT. Translating it yields CASSLQGQNEKLFF.

The chain uses TRBV6-5 and TRBJ1-2, with 9 bases matching TRBD1. The CDR3 runs 13 residues. Germline CDR1 MNHEY, CDR2 SVGAGI. J gave up 6 bases and V 5 bases, and 4 bases lay outside the gene matches. As DNA, the CDR3 is TGTGCCAGCAGTCTCCGACAGGGGGATGGCTACACCTTC. As protein: CASSLRQGDGYTF.

The chain is built from TRBV19 and TRBJ1-4, with 8 bases identical to TRBD1. CDR1 and CDR2 (germline): LNHDA, SQIVND (reference sequence). CDR3 length: 15 amino acids. V shed 5 bases and J 2 bases; nucleotides not matched to a gene: 4. The CDR3 DNA reads as TGTGCCAGTAGTGCCGACAGGGGTACTAATGAAAAACTGTTTTTT. This gives the protein CASSADRGTNEKLFF.